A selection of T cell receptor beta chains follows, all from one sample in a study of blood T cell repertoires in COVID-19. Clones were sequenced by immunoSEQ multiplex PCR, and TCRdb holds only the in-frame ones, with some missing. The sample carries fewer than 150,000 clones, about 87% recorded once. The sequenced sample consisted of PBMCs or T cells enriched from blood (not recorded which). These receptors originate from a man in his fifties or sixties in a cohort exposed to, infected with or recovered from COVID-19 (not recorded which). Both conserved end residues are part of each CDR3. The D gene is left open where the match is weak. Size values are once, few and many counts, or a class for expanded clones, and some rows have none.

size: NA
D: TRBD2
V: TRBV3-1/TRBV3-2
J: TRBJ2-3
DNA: TGTGCCAGCAGCCAAGATGGACTAGCGGGGAACACAGATACGCAGTATTTT
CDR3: CASSQDGLAGNTDTQYF

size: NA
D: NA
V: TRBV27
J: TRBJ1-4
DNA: TGTGCCTCGGGGTGGGATGTGGCGCCAAATGAAAAACTGTTTTTT
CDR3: CASGWDVAPNEKLFF

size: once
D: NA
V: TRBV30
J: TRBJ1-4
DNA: TGTGCCTGGAGTGTACGTGACAGCGAAAAACTGTTTTTT
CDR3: CAWSVRDSEKLFF

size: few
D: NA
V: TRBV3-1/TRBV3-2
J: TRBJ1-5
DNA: TGTGCCAGCAGCACCACAGACGTCCATGAAACTCAGCCCCAGCATTTT
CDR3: CASSTTDVHETQPQHF

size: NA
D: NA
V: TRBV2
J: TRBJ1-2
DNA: TGTGCCAGCAGGGTCACCCGGACGGCGGGAGAAGGCTACACCTTC
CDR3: CASRVTRTAGEGYTF

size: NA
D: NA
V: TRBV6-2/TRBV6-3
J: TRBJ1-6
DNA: TGTGCCAGCAGCTTTCGGCCATCGTCGGGTTCACCCCTCCACTTT
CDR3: CASSFRPSSGSPLHF

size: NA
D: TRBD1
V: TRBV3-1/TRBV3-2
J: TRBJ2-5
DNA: TGTGCCAGCAGCAACAGGGGGCACGAGACCCAGTACTTC
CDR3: CASSNRGHETQYF

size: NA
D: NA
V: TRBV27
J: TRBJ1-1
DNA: TGTGCCAGCTGTCTAGGAGGGAACACTGAAGCTTTCTTT
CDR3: CASCLGGNTEAFF

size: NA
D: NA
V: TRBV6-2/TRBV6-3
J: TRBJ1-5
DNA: TGTGCCAGCAGTTACTTGTCCGGGGGGCAGCCCCAGCATTTT
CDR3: CASSYLSGGQPQHF

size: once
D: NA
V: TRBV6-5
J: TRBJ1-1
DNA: TGTGCCAGCAGTTACGGGGGGTTCACTGAAGCTTTCTTT
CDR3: CASSYGGFTEAFF

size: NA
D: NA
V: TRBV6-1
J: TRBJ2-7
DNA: TGTGCCAGCAGTGACAGACTAGTCGACGAGCAGTACTTC
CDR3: CASSDRLVDEQYF

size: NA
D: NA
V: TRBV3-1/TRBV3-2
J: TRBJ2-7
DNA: TGTGCCAGCAGCCGAACAAACTCCTACGAGCAGTACTTC
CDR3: CASSRTNSYEQYF

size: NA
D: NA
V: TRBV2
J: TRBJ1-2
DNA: TGTGCCAGCATTGGGCCGGTGGTTAACTATGGCTACACCTTC
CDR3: CASIGPVVNYGYTF

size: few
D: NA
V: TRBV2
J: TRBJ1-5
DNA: TGTGCCAGCGCTGTAGGGGGAGGCAATCAGCCCCAGCATTTT
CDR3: CASAVGGGNQPQHF

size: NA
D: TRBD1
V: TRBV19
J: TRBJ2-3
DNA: TGTGCCAGTAGTATAACAGGGGGCACAGATACGCAGTATTTT
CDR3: CASSITGGTDTQYF

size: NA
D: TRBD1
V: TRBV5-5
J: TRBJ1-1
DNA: TGTGCCAGCAGCTCGGGACAGCAGAACACTGAAGCTTTCTTT
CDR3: CASSSGQQNTEAFF

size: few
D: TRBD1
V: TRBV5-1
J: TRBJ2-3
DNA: TGCGCCAGCAGCTTGGCGGGACAGGGGGCAGATACGCAGTATTTT
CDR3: CASSLAGQGADTQYF

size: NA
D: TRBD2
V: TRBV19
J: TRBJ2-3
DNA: TGTGCCAGTAGTATTGGGACTAGCCTACCAGATACGCAGTATTTT
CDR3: CASSIGTSLPDTQYF

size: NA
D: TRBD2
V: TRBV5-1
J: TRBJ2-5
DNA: TGCGCCAGCAGCTTGGGTAGTCTAGCGGGAGTGGCGGGAGAGACCCAGTACTTC
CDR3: CASSLGSLAGVAGETQYF

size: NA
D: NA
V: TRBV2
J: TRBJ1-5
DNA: TGTGCCAGCAGTGAAGGGGCAGCTACTTATCAGCCCCAGCATTTT
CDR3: CASSEGAATYQPQHF

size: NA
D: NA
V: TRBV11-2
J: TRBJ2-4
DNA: TGTGCCAGCTCGCTAACCCCAGCCAAAAACATTCAGTACTTC
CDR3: CASSLTPAKNIQYF

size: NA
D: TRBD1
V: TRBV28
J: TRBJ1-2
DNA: TGTGCCAGCAGAGGACAGGTTCCATATGGCTACACCTTC
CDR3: CASRGQVPYGYTF

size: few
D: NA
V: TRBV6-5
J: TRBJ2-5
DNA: TGTGCCAGCAACCTCGGGACCGGAGGGGAGACCCAGTACTTC
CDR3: CASNLGTGGETQYF

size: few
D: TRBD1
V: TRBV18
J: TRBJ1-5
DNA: TGTGCCAGCTCACCGGGACAGGGACCACCTCAGCCCCAGCATTTT
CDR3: CASSPGQGPPQPQHF

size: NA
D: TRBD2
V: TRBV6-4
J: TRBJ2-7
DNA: TGTGCCAGCAGTGGACCGACTAGCGGGGGTTACGAGCAGTACTTC
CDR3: CASSGPTSGGYEQYF

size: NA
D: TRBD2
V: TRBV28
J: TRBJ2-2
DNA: TGTGCCAGTAGACTAGCGGCCCGCACCGGGGAGCTGTTTTTT
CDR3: CASRLAARTGELFF

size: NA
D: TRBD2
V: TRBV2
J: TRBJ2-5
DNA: TGTGCCAGCAGTGAAGCGCCTAGCGGGGAAGAGACCCAGTACTTC
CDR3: CASSEAPSGEETQYF

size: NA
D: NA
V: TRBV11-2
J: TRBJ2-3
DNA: TGTGCCAGCAGCTTAGATGCGGCGGATACGCAGTATTTT
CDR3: CASSLDAADTQYF

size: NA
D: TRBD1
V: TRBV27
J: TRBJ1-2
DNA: TGTGCCAGCAGTCTGGACAGGGGGGGCTATGGCTACACCTTC
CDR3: CASSLDRGGYGYTF

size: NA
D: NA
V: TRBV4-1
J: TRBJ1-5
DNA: TGCGCCAGCAGCCAAGCCCCACGTAGAGCTCCGAGCAATCAGCCCCAGCATTTT
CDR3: CASSQAPRRAPSNQPQHF

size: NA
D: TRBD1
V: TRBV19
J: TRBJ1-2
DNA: TGTGCCACCCGCAGCCCCCGACAGGGGCTCGACTATGGCTACACCTTC
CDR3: CATRSPRQGLDYGYTF

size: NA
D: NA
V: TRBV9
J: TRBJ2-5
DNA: TGTGCCAGCAGCGTTGAGGAGGGGGAGACCCAGTACTTC
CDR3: CASSVEEGETQYF

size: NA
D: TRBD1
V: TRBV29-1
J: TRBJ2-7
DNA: TGCAGCGTTGAGGGGACAGGGACCGAGCAGTACTTC
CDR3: CSVEGTGTEQYF

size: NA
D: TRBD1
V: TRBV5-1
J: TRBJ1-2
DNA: TGCGCCAGCAGCCCGACAGGGGACTATGGCTACACCTTC
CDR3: CASSPTGDYGYTF

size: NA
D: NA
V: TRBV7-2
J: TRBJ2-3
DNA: TGTGCCAGCAGCTTCCTGTCAGGAACCAGCACAGATACGCAGTATTTT
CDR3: CASSFLSGTSTDTQYF

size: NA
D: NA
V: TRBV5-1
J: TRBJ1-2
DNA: TGCGCCAGCAGCCCTGGTGGGAGTCCCTATGGCTACACCTTC
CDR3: CASSPGGSPYGYTF

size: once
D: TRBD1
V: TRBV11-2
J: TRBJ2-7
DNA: TGTGCCAGCAGCACCGGACAGGTATACGAGCAGTACTTC
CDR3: CASSTGQVYEQYF

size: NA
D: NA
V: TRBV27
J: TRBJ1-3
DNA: TGTGCCAGCAGTCCAAGCACAGGGTTGGGAAACACCATATATTTT
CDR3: CASSPSTGLGNTIYF

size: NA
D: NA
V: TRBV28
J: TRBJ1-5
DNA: TGTGCCAGCAGTCTCCCTTCGGGGAATCAGCCCCAGCATTTT
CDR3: CASSLPSGNQPQHF

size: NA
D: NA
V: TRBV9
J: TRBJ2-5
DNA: TGTGCCAGCACCAAGGACTCCTTGGGGGAGACCCAGTACTTC
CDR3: CASTKDSLGETQYF

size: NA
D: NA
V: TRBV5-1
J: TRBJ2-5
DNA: TGCGCCAGCAGCCGGGTAGCGGCCAACCAAGAGACCCAGTACTTC
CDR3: CASSRVAANQETQYF

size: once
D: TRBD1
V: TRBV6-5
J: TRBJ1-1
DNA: TGTGCCAGCGCCCATCAGGGGGCTTACACTGAAGCTTTCTTT
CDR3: CASAHQGAYTEAFF

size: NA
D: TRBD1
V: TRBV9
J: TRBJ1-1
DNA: TGTGCCAGCAGCGTATGGGACAGGGGGCCGGGTGAAGCTTTCTTT
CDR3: CASSVWDRGPGEAFF

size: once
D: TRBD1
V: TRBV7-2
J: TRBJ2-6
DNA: TGTGCCAGACGACAGGGGAAGAGCTCTGGGGCCAACGTCCTGACTTTC
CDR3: CARRQGKSSGANVLTF

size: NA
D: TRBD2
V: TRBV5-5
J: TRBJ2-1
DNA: TGTGCCAGCAGCGCTAGCGGGGGGGCTAGGTACAATGAGCAGTTCTTC
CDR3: CASSASGGARYNEQFF

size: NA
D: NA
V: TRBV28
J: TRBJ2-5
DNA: TGTGCCAGCAGCCGGCGGGGGACACAAGAGACCCAGTACTTC
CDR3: CASSRRGTQETQYF

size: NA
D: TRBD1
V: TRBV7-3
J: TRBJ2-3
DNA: TGTGCCAGCAGCCCGCGACAGGGAGACACAGATACGCAGTATTTT
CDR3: CASSPRQGDTDTQYF

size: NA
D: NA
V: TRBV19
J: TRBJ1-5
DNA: TGTGCCAGTCTGGAGGGCCGGGGTACTGTGAATCAGCCCCAGCATTTT
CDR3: CASLEGRGTVNQPQHF

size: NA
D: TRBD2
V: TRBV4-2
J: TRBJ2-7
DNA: TGTGCCAGCAGCCAAGAAGTCCGCGGGAGCGGTGGGGAGCAGTACTTC
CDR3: CASSQEVRGSGGEQYF

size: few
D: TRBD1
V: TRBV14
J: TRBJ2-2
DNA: TGTGCCAGCAGCCACTTGACAGGGTGGAACACCGGGGAGCTGTTTTTT
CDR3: CASSHLTGWNTGELFF

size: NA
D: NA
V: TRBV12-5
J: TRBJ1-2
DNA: TGTGCTAGTGGCCCCGGGGGGGGACTCTATGGCTACACCTTC
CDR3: CASGPGGGLYGYTF

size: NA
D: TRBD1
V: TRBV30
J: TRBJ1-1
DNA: TGTGCCTGGTGGGAGACAGGGGGCGCCGAAATGAACACTGAAGCTTTCTTT
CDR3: CAWWETGGAEMNTEAFF